The rows below give T cell receptor beta chains drawn from one sample of a study of cytomegalovirus exposure and HLA in healthy donors. The assay was immunoSEQ multiplex PCR, and TCRdb's table has in-frame clones only and misses some. The sample carries tens of thousands of clones, around 93% recorded once. The sequenced material came from PBMCs. All receptors come from a man between 18 and 35 years old in good health and CMV-seronegative. The CDR3 runs from the conserved cysteine through the conserved F or W. Size is stated for part of the rows, as once, few or many counts, or as a class when the clone is expanded.

J: TRBJ1-2; length: 14; size: once; V: TRBV5-8; CDR3: CASSLGGPPYGYTF
J: TRBJ1-1; length: 11; size: .; V: TRBV2; CDR3: CASSRRTEAFF
J: TRBJ1-2; length: 13; size: .; V: TRBV18; CDR3: CASSPETRFGYTF
J: TRBJ2-7; length: 15; size: .; V: TRBV18; CDR3: CASSLNRGPSYEQYF
J: TRBJ1-4; length: 14; size: .; V: TRBV4-3; CDR3: CASSQVRANEKLFF
J: TRBJ2-1; length: 15; size: .; V: TRBV7-7; CDR3: CASSLQRGIYNEQFF
J: TRBJ1-5; length: 16; size: .; V: TRBV2; CDR3: CASSEWDSYSNQPQHF
J: TRBJ1-4; length: 15; size: .; V: TRBV28; CDR3: CASSPHRRQGEKLFF
J: TRBJ2-2; length: 14; size: .; V: TRBV28; CDR3: CASTYLTGSGELFF
J: TRBJ2-5; length: 13; size: .; V: TRBV18; CDR3: CASQSTGQETQYF
J: TRBJ2-3; length: 19; size: .; V: TRBV9; CDR3: CASSVADVYRGIIADTQYF
J: TRBJ2-7; length: 13; size: .; V: TRBV6-4; CDR3: CASAREEGGEQYF
J: TRBJ1-4; length: 17; size: .; V: TRBV14; CDR3: CASSQERERMTNEKLFF
J: TRBJ1-5; length: 15; size: .; V: TRBV2; CDR3: CASSVEGAGNQPQHF
J: TRBJ2-5; length: 14; size: once; V: TRBV2; CDR3: CASSARPGQETQYF
J: TRBJ2-2; length: 13; size: once; V: TRBV4-2; CDR3: CASSLGGTGELFF
J: TRBJ1-4; length: 16; size: few; V: TRBV6-6; CDR3: CASSLSRDRGQEKLFF
J: TRBJ2-4; length: 11; size: .; V: TRBV20-1; CDR3: CSAPKNYIQYF
J: TRBJ1-5; length: 15; size: .; V: TRBV6-4; CDR3: CASPGDRGRHQPQHF
J: TRBJ2-7; length: 13; size: .; V: TRBV27; CDR3: CASSLPRQGRWYF
J: TRBJ2-1; length: 11; size: .; V: TRBV20-1; CDR3: CSARANNEQFF